The entry below gives a single T cell receptor (beta chain) sequence along with its context. This specimen belongs to a study of blood T cell repertoires in COVID-19. Assay: immunoSEQ multiplex PCR; the TCRdb copy retains only in-frame clones and omits some. The table shows 150,000 to 200,000 clones, with about four fifths occurring only once. After removal of 3 bases from V and 5 bases from J, the junction contained 6 bases not matched to a gene. The CDR3 has 14 residues. From germline, CDR1 is LNHDA and CDR2 SQIVND (reference sequence). Input material: peripheral blood. This clonotype originated in a woman in her sixties or seventies with COVID-19, enrolled during active disease. The chain uses TRBV19 and TRBJ1-1; 7 positions match TRBD1. The CDR3 spells CASSIRGDGTEAFF. In DNA form, the CDR3 reads TGTGCCAGTAGTATCAGGGGGGATGGGACTGAAGCTTTCTTT.